The T cell receptor beta chain described here comes from a study of blood T cells in healthy people across ages. In the case of this clonotype: Antigen: not known.

The authors ran a second PCR of 7 to 11 cycles using a sample-barcoded 5' primer and a J-beta primer mix. TCRdb reprocessed the 5' RACE reads with MiXCR, giving one entry per CDR3 protein. In the table there are 2 million or so distinct CDR3 sequences, 49% of which are singletons. Trimming took off 6 bases at V and 11 bases at J, with 20 bases between the two ends. Germline loops: CDR1 WSHSY, CDR2 SAAADI. This CDR3 region has 14 residues. Broader study findings: When set beside aged donors, long-lived donors presented more naive CD4+ cells and higher diversity. Per million T cells, the diversity of TCR beta decreased roughly linearly as age advanced.

The TCR originated in a woman aged 40 to 50 in good health. What was sequenced was blood. V and J are TRBV10-2 and TRBJ1-5, with a tentative D call TRBD1 (5 bases). The CDR3 here is CASRGLGYQETQHF. In nucleotides, the CDR3 is TGCGCCAGCAGGGGGCTAGGGTACCAAGAGACCCAGCATTTT.